The 25 T cell receptor beta chains in this list originate from one sample, sequenced in a study of long-term antiretroviral therapy in people with HIV. Samples were assayed with immunoSEQ v3.0 at survey level. TCRdb keeps only in-frame clones here, not all; method: immunoSEQ multiplex PCR. The profile shows 33,000 or so clones, about 97% of them singletons. The specimen was unsorted PBMCs, collected 7.6 years after starting antiretroviral therapy. The receptors derive from a man aged 25-45 years with HIV.

This chain joins TRBV6-6 and TRBJ1-2; D remains ambiguous. V was shortened by 8 bases and J by 4 bases, with 8 bases between the two germline ends. This CDR3 has 11 amino acids. Germline values: CDR1 MNHNY, CDR2 SVGAGI (reference sequence). DNA of the CDR3: TGTGCCAGCGGTGCCAGCTATGGCTACACCTTC. Translating gives CASGASYGYTF.

The chain carries TRBV9 and TRBJ1-6; unclear D gene. Germline V gives CDR1 SGDLS, CDR2 YYNGEE. The germline V and J ends were trimmed by 4 bases and 8 bases, with 13 bases remaining between them. The CDR3 consists of 14 residues. The CDR3 sequence: CASSPVVSDSPLHF. Written as DNA, the CDR3 is TGTGCCAGCAGCCCCGTAGTGAGTGATTCACCCCTCCACTTT. Full variable domain (rest looked up from reference TRBV9 and TRBJ1-6): DSGVTQTPKHLITATGQRVTLRCSPRSGDLSVYWYQQSLDQGLQFLIQYYNGEERAKGNILERFSAQQFPDLHSELNLSSLELGDSALYFCASSPVVSDSPLHFGNGTRLTVT.

The chain employs TRBV5-4 and TRBJ2-7, with unresolved D. Between the trimmed V and J ends, which lost 3 bases and 7 bases, there was a span of 14 bases. The CDR3 spans 13 residues. Germline V lookup: CDR1 SGHNT, CDR2 YYREEE (reference sequence). The CDR3 DNA is TGTGCCAGCAGCTCAGGCCTTTCGGAGGAGCAGTACTTC. This codes for CASSSGLSEEQYF.

The chain employs TRBV19 and TRBJ2-2; TRBD1 matches at 7 bases. J was trimmed by 4 bases and V by 5 bases; bases with no gene match: 10. Germline V gene lookup returns CDR1 LNHDA and CDR2 SQIVND (reference sequence). The CDR3 loop spans 16 amino acids. CDR3 residues: CASSSRDRALTGELFF. DNA for the CDR3: TGTGCCAGTAGTTCCCGTGACAGGGCTCTCACCGGGGAGCTGTTTTTT.

The V call is TRBV14, the J call TRBJ2-1; 9 bases are shared with TRBD2. The CDR3 runs to 18 residues. The J segment lost 2 bases and the V segment lost 1 base, leaving 9 bases of the junction unmatched. Germline V gene lookup returns CDR1 SGHDN and CDR2 FVKESK. In DNA, the CDR3 is TGTGCCAGCAGCCAAGGGCTAGCGGGGATCTGGACCTACAATGAGCAGTTCTTC. The encoded protein is CASSQGLAGIWTYNEQFF.

This chain connects TRBV6-5 to TRBJ2-7, with 9 bases identical to TRBD1. The CDR3 extends over 11 amino acids. CDR1 MNHEY and CDR2 SVGAGI come from the germline V gene. The chain's CDR3 is CASNRGHEQYF. CDR3 coding DNA: TGTGCTTCGAACAGGGGGCACGAGCAGTACTTC.

This chain links TRBV5-5 with TRBJ1-5; D not certain. Germline V gene sequence: CDR1 SGHKS, CDR2 YYEKEE (reference sequence). V was cut by 0 bases and J by 9 bases, with 7 bases left in between. The CDR3 loop spans 12 amino acids. The CDR3 bases are TGTGCCAGCAGCTTGGGTATCCCGCCCCAGCATTTT. This gives the protein CASSLGIPPQHF.

The chain has TRBV7-6 and TRBJ2-7, with 10 bases that match TRBD2. V gave up 5 bases and J gave up 0 bases; unmatched junction bases: 7. In germline, CDR1 is SGHVS, CDR2 FNYEAQ. This CDR3 comprises 16 residues. CDR3 coding DNA: TGTGCCAGCAGCCCCGGGGTAGCGGGGGGCTCCTACGAGCAGTACTTC. It is translated as CASSPGVAGGSYEQYF.

The chain combines TRBV20-1 with TRBJ2-1; no definite D call. Deletions cut 3 bases from V and 14 bases from J, with 14 bases between. Germline CDR1 reads DFQATT; CDR2 reads SNEGSKA (reference sequence). The CDR3 spans 11 residues. DNA for the CDR3: TGCAGTGCTAGGAATCTCGGAGCAGAGTTCTTC. It translates to CSARNLGAEFF.

The chain recombines TRBV7-3 with TRBJ2-1; D is unresolved. CDR1 is SGHTA, CDR2 FQGTGA, per germline. V lost 4 bases and J lost 0, with 10 bases in between. The CDR3 is 15 residues long. DNA for the CDR3: TGTGCCAGCAGCTCATTTTTGAGCTCCTACAATGAGCAGTTCTTC. Translating gives CASSSFLSSYNEQFF.

The genes are TRBV5-6 and TRBJ1-1; TRBD1 might be the D (5 bases). This CDR3 is built from 14 residues. V was shortened by 0 bases and J by 8 bases, with 14 bases between the two germline ends. CDR1 is SGHDT and CDR2 is YYEEEE in the germline V gene. The CDR3 DNA sequence: TGTGCCAGCAGCTTGGGACAGAGAGCTTCGGAAGCTTTCTTT. Translation gives CASSLGQRASEAFF.

V usage is TRBV6-1 and J usage is TRBJ2-2, with a possible D match to TRBD1 (7 bases). V lost 6 bases and J 8 bases, leaving 19 bases between the germline ends. This CDR3 region has 15 residues. Per the germline V gene, CDR1 is MNHNS and CDR2 is SASEGT. In nucleotides, the CDR3 is TGTGCCAGCAGCTTCGACAGGGCGCGGGGAGGGGAGCTGTTTTTT. This codes for CASSFDRARGGELFF.

The CDR3 loop reads CASSSTGASEKLFF. CDR3 nucleotides: TGTGCCAGCAGCTCAACCGGGGCGAGTGAAAAACTGTTTTTT. This chain uses TRBV25-1 with TRBJ1-4, with D possibly being TRBD1 (5 bases). This CDR3 region has 14 residues. Trimming removed 6 bases from V and 7 bases from J, with 15 bases in between. Germline V lookup: CDR1 MGHDK, CDR2 SYGVNS.

This chain links TRBV19 with TRBJ2-7; 7 bases line up with TRBD2. The CDR3 totals 14 residues. From germline, CDR1 is LNHDA and CDR2 SQIVND (reference sequence). The V segment lost 7 bases and the J segment 4 bases; nucleotides outside the gene matches: 10. CDR3 DNA: TGTGCCAGTACTCCTTCTAGCGGCCGATACGAGCAGTACTTC. It is translated as CASTPSSGRYEQYF.

The V and J genes are TRBV6-5 and TRBJ2-1; D might be TRBD2 (5 bases). Germline-derived CDR1 and CDR2 are MNHEY and SVGAGI. The length of the CDR3 is 14 residues. The ends were cut back, 2 bases at V and 5 bases at J, with 10 bases in the middle. This chain's CDR3 is CASSYPSSHNEQFF. The CDR3 DNA is TGTGCCAGCAGTTACCCGTCTAGCCACAATGAGCAGTTCTTC.

The chain carries TRBV11-2 and TRBJ1-1, with 7 bases fitting TRBD1. V was clipped by 1 base and J by 0 bases; unmatched bases: 5. Germline V gives CDR1 SGHAT, CDR2 FQNNGV. The CDR3 extends over 16 amino acids. The CDR3 loop reads CASSLGTGNLNTEAFF. The CDR3 DNA follows: TGTGCCAGCAGCTTAGGGACAGGCAACCTGAACACTGAAGCTTTCTTT.

This sequence joins TRBV6-6 and TRBJ1-2; D is perhaps TRBD1 (6 bases). The CDR3 sequence is 12 residues long. V was clipped by 5 bases and J by 4 bases, with 8 bases between them. CDR1 and CDR2 (germline): MNHNY, SVGAGI (reference sequence). CDR3 coding DNA: TGTGCCAGCAGTACAGGGCCCTATGGCTACACCTTC. It translates to CASSTGPYGYTF.

The V gene is TRBV5-6, the J gene TRBJ2-2, with TRBD1 identical over 10 bases. Germline lookup yields CDR1 SGHDT and CDR2 YYEEEE. Unmatched junction bases numbered 6, after V lost 2 bases and J lost 5 bases. The CDR3 consists of 16 residues. Written as DNA, the CDR3 is TGTGCCAGCAGCTTCCGGGACAGGGGAGTAACCGGGGAGCTGTTTTTT. The encoded protein is CASSFRDRGVTGELFF.

The V and J genes are TRBV2 and TRBJ2-1; 9 positions match TRBD2. Germline CDR1 SNHLY, CDR2 FYNNEI. Unmatched junction bases numbered 13, after V lost 4 bases and J lost 3 bases. The CDR3 totals 18 residues. The CDR3 region is CASSASGRRRPFYNEQFF. The CDR3 DNA follows: TGTGCCAGCAGTGCCAGCGGGAGGCGTCGGCCGTTCTACAATGAGCAGTTCTTC.

The V and J genes are TRBV6-6 and TRBJ1-1; 8 nucleotides align to TRBD1. V shed 7 bases, J shed 3 bases, and the junction held 13 bases outside the gene matches. The CDR3 is 16 residues long. Looked up from germline, CDR1 is MNHNY and CDR2 is SVGAGI (reference sequence). CDR3 DNA: TGTGCCAGCAATGGTGGCAGGGGGCGTTCAGACACTGAAGCTTTCTTT. It is translated as CASNGGRGRSDTEAFF.

This sequence joins TRBV19 and TRBJ1-5, with a weak D call TRBD1 (6 bases). Per the germline V gene, CDR1 is LNHDA and CDR2 is SQIVND (reference sequence). The ends were cut back, 2 bases at V and 5 bases at J, with 19 bases in the middle. The CDR3 sequence is 17 residues long. Here the CDR3 DNA reads TGTGCCAGTAGTATACTGGAAGGACAGTTGGGGCATCAGCCCCAGCATTTT. Encoded protein: CASSILEGQLGHQPQHF.

J is TRBJ2-7 and V is TRBV30; D may be TRBD1 or TRBD2 (6 bases each). The CDR3 has 12 amino acids. Germline V CDR1 and CDR2: GTSNPN, SVGIG (reference sequence). The V and J ends lost 3 bases and 6 bases respectively, with 12 bases between them. CDR3 in amino acids: CAWSPGGGEQYF. CDR3 DNA: TGTGCCTGGAGCCCCGGGGGCGGCGAGCAGTACTTC.

Note on this clone: A read error may account for a junction end that differs from germline. The chain combines TRBV5-4 with TRBJ2-1, with TRBD2 matching over 14 bases. Germline V gives CDR1 SGHNT, CDR2 YYREEE (reference sequence). This CDR3 comprises 13 residues. The CDR3 spells CASSTGLAGDGVF. DNA for the CDR3: TGTGCCAGCAGCACGGGACTAGCGGGAGATGGGGTCTTC.

The chain is built from TRBV21-1 and TRBJ1-2. TRBV21-1 counts as a pseudogene. The CDR3 is 17 amino acids. Here the CDR3 DNA reads TGTGCCAGCAGCGAGATCCCGGGTCACGAACCGAGGTATGGCTACACCTTC. Protein sequence: CASSEIPGHEPRYGYTF.

The sample holds one count of this clone. The chain combines TRBV7-2 with TRBJ1-2; a possible D gene is TRBD1 (6 bases). V lost 1 base, J lost 2 bases, and 11 bases lay in between. This CDR3 is 15 amino acids long. Germline V lookup: CDR1 SGHTA, CDR2 FQGNSA. The CDR3: CASSLGAGANYGYTF. The CDR3 DNA sequence: TGTGCCAGCAGCTTAGGTGCGGGGGCGAACTATGGCTACACCTTC.